These T cell receptor beta chains were read from a single sample in a study of blood T cells in healthy people across ages. MiXCR, run by TCRdb on the 5' RACE reads, gives a single entry per CDR3 protein. The repertoire holds hundreds of thousands of distinct CDR3 sequences, approximately 50% seen once, with over 30% in the top ten. Sequencing used blood. Receptors were obtained from a man between 60 and 75 years old in good health. Both conserved end residues are part of each CDR3. D genes are given only for firm matches.

CDR3 protein: CANSAPRGEPDTQYF
J gene: TRBJ2-3
V gene: TRBV12-3/TRBV12-4
D gene: .

CDR3 protein: CASSPTQDVGSPLHF
J gene: TRBJ1-6
V gene: TRBV6-6
D gene: .

CDR3 protein: CSASSGAVNTEAFF
J gene: TRBJ1-1
V gene: TRBV20-1
D gene: .

CDR3 protein: CASSVGHVVNYGYTF
J gene: TRBJ1-2
V gene: TRBV9
D gene: .

CDR3 protein: CASSVMGASDSPLHF
J gene: TRBJ1-6
V gene: TRBV6-1
D gene: .

CDR3 protein: CASSLKASGVYEQYF
J gene: .
V gene: TRBV5-5
D gene: TRBD2

CDR3 protein: CASSLGGQRGEQYF
J gene: .
V gene: TRBV12-3/TRBV12-4
D gene: .

CDR3 protein: CASSLERGRSEQYF
J gene: TRBJ2-7
V gene: TRBV5-1
D gene: .

CDR3 protein: CASSLALGQGSGEQYF
J gene: .
V gene: TRBV5-1
D gene: TRBD1

CDR3 protein: CASRAKPGQPDIRRMNTEAFF
J gene: TRBJ1-1
V gene: TRBV11-1
D gene: TRBD1

CDR3 protein: CASSPLAGGANNEQFF
J gene: TRBJ2-1
V gene: TRBV7-9
D gene: TRBD2

CDR3 protein: CSARVAEGGATNEKLFF
J gene: TRBJ1-4
V gene: TRBV20-1
D gene: .

CDR3 protein: CAISNLRGHKSSDTQYF
J gene: TRBJ2-3
V gene: TRBV10-3
D gene: .

CDR3 protein: CASRPGLQSGANVLTF
J gene: TRBJ2-6
V gene: TRBV6-2/TRBV6-3
D gene: .

CDR3 protein: CASTHWNSPLHF
J gene: TRBJ1-6
V gene: TRBV6-2/TRBV6-3
D gene: .

CDR3 protein: CASSLVRQGGPHPDEQYF
J gene: .
V gene: TRBV5-1
D gene: .

CDR3 protein: CASSLGYTGNEQFF
J gene: TRBJ2-1
V gene: TRBV5-1
D gene: .

CDR3 protein: CSVETGQGIVEQYF
J gene: TRBJ2-7
V gene: TRBV29-1
D gene: TRBD1

CDR3 protein: CASRDLDSASGYTF
J gene: TRBJ1-2
V gene: TRBV5-1
D gene: .

CDR3 protein: CSVIKGAKNIQYF
J gene: TRBJ2-4
V gene: TRBV29-1
D gene: .

CDR3 protein: CSVAEKQGAMVDTQYF
J gene: TRBJ2-3
V gene: TRBV29-1
D gene: TRBD1

CDR3 protein: CASSLVASGGVVQFF
J gene: TRBJ2-1
V gene: TRBV5-1
D gene: TRBD2

CDR3 protein: CASSPHPKYTGELFF
J gene: TRBJ2-2
V gene: TRBV9
D gene: .

CDR3 protein: CSVGEGPSGSYNEQFF
J gene: TRBJ2-1
V gene: TRBV29-1
D gene: TRBD2

CDR3 protein: CPTRPGWGGYTF
J gene: TRBJ1-2
V gene: TRBV3-1
D gene: .

CDR3 protein: CASSLGGQGADTQYF
J gene: TRBJ2-3
V gene: TRBV5-4
D gene: TRBD1

CDR3 protein: CSAREPGQGGHEQYF
J gene: TRBJ2-7
V gene: TRBV20-1
D gene: TRBD1

CDR3 protein: CSATTGGPYEQYF
J gene: TRBJ2-7
V gene: TRBV20-1
D gene: TRBD1

CDR3 protein: CASSYSPGAANTEAFF
J gene: TRBJ1-1
V gene: TRBV6-5
D gene: .

CDR3 protein: CASSNGTGTYEQYF
J gene: .
V gene: TRBV21-1
D gene: .

CDR3 protein: CASSIGADTEAFF
J gene: TRBJ1-1
V gene: TRBV5-1
D gene: .

CDR3 protein: CASRAGGHKQYF
J gene: TRBJ2-5
V gene: TRBV12-3/TRBV12-4
D gene: .

CDR3 protein: CAGSPTGRGTHNEQFF
J gene: TRBJ2-1
V gene: TRBV7-2
D gene: .

CDR3 protein: CASSTRPDYGYTF
J gene: TRBJ1-2
V gene: TRBV7-2
D gene: .

CDR3 protein: CSARDPAGGETQYF
J gene: TRBJ2-5
V gene: TRBV20-1
D gene: TRBD2

CDR3 protein: CSAAKGNEQFF
J gene: TRBJ2-1
V gene: TRBV20-1
D gene: .

CDR3 protein: CASSFTSVGGELFF
J gene: TRBJ2-2
V gene: TRBV6-5
D gene: TRBD2

CDR3 protein: CASSAGTSPALYQETQYF
J gene: TRBJ2-5
V gene: TRBV5-1
D gene: TRBD2

CDR3 protein: CASGQGNSPLHF
J gene: TRBJ1-6
V gene: TRBV6-5
D gene: TRBD1

CDR3 protein: CSASRQPGTQYF
J gene: .
V gene: TRBV20-1
D gene: .

CDR3 protein: CASSYERKAFF
J gene: TRBJ1-1
V gene: TRBV5-6
D gene: .

CDR3 protein: CSARGQQGRTNEKLFF
J gene: TRBJ1-4
V gene: TRBV20-1
D gene: .

CDR3 protein: CASSSILAGETQYF
J gene: TRBJ2-5
V gene: TRBV5-1
D gene: TRBD2

CDR3 protein: CASSTMEYEQYF
J gene: TRBJ2-7
V gene: TRBV7-9
D gene: .